These 27 T cell receptor beta chains originate from one sample sequenced in a study of graft-versus-host responses after intestinal transplantation. Only in-frame clones appear in the TCRdb table, and some are missing; sequencing was by immunoSEQ multiplex PCR. Among around 54,000 clones listed, about 90% were seen once. The source was PBMCs, collected roughly 660 days after intestinal transplant. These receptors were collected from a human patient who received an intestinal transplant, so some T cells may come from the graft donor.

CDR3 amino acids: CASSLQGALSTYEQYF. CDR3 sequence (DNA): TGTGCCAGCAGTTTACAGGGGGCTTTGTCTACCTACGAGCAGTACTTC. The rearrangement uses TRBV6-5 and TRBJ2-7; the match to TRBD1 covers 9 bases. Germline V gives CDR1 MNHEY, CDR2 SVGAGI. The V and J ends lost 4 bases and 2 bases, in that order; junction bases with no gene match: 9. This CDR3 has 16 amino acids.

The chain couples TRBV9 to TRBJ2-6; D remains unclear. The CDR3 is 16 residues long. Germline CDR1 SGDLS, CDR2 YYNGEE. V lost 4 bases, J lost 0 bases, and 11 bases lay in between. In nucleotides, the CDR3 is TGTGCCAGCAGCTCCCGGCAGGACTCTGGGGCCAACGTCCTGACTTTC. Protein: CASSSRQDSGANVLTF. Full variable domain (rest looked up from reference TRBV9 and TRBJ2-6): DSGVTQTPKHLITATGQRVTLRCSPRSGDLSVYWYQQSLDQGLQFLIQYYNGEERAKGNILERFSAQQFPDLHSELNLSSLELGDSALYFCASSSRQDSGANVLTFGAGSRLTVL.

The chain carries TRBV4-1 and TRBJ1-5; the match to TRBD1 covers 12 bases. Looked up from germline, CDR1 is MGHRA and CDR2 is YSYEKL. The V gene end was trimmed by 0 bases and the J gene end by 6 bases; junction bases not matched to a gene: 6. The CDR3 loop spans 17 amino acids. DNA of the CDR3: TGCGCCAGCAGCCAAGATGGGACAGGGGGCGCGGGTCAGCCCCAGCATTTT. Protein product: CASSQDGTGGAGQPQHF.

The chain carries TRBV19 and TRBJ2-7; D is perhaps TRBD1 or TRBD2 (5 bases each). The germline V gene encodes CDR1 LNHDA and CDR2 SQIVND (reference sequence). The CDR3 is 14 residues long. V dropped 5 bases and J dropped 2 bases, with 13 bases sitting between them. The CDR3 region is CASSPRRGPYEQYF. The CDR3 coding sequence is TGTGCCAGTAGTCCAAGACGGGGACCCTACGAGCAGTACTTC.

This chain joins TRBV4-1 and TRBJ1-3, with D perhaps TRBD1 (6 bases). Trimming removed 3 bases at V and 2 bases at J, with 14 bases between. CDR3 size: 16 residues. In germline, CDR1 is MGHRA, CDR2 YSYEKL. CDR3 residues: CASSQEAGQTGNTIYF. For the CDR3, the DNA is TGCGCCAGCAGCCAGGAGGCCGGACAGACTGGAAACACCATATATTTT.

V usage is TRBV19 and J usage is TRBJ1-5; D call uncertain. CDR1 is LNHDA, CDR2 SQIVND, per germline (reference sequence). The CDR3 runs 14 residues. The V end was cut by 5 bases, the J end by 0 bases, with 8 bases between. The CDR3 DNA reads TGTGCCAGTAGTGGACTGAATAGCAATCAGCCCCAGCATTTT. This sequence encodes CASSGLNSNQPQHF.

This clone was recorded once. The chain employs TRBV7-2 and TRBJ2-1, with 12 nucleotides matching TRBD2. This CDR3 spans 14 amino acids. CDR1 is SGHTA, CDR2 FQGNSA, per germline. V was clipped by 4 bases and J by 8 bases; unmatched bases: 3. This CDR3 reads CASSSSGGAHEQFF. As DNA, the CDR3 is TGTGCCAGCAGCTCTAGCGGGGGGGCCCATGAGCAGTTCTTC.

This rearrangement joins TRBV7-6 to TRBJ2-3; D might be TRBD2 (6 bases). The germline V gene encodes CDR1 SGHVS and CDR2 FNYEAQ. The V end lost 6 bases, the J end lost 5 bases, and 12 bases lay between the germline ends. The length of the CDR3 is 13 residues. CDR3 DNA: TGTGCCAGCAGGGGGGGATTGGAAGATACGCAGTATTTT. Translated, it gives CASRGGLEDTQYF.

This clone was seen just once. The rearrangement links TRBV2 to TRBJ2-7; D possibly corresponds to TRBD1 (6 bases). V lost 3 bases, J lost 6 bases, and 18 bases lay in between. This CDR3 has 15 amino acids. Germline V gene sequence: CDR1 SNHLY, CDR2 FYNNEI. In DNA form, the CDR3 reads TGTGCCAGCAGTGAGTCACAGGGACATTCTCTCGAGCAGTACTTC. It encodes CASSESQGHSLEQYF.

The V call is TRBV5-1, the J call TRBJ2-1; 7 bases align to TRBD2. The CDR3 contains 16 residues. Germline assignment: CDR1 SGHRS and CDR2 YFSETQ. The ends lost 4 bases at V and 0 bases at J; junction bases unmatched: 7. The CDR3 coding sequence is TGCGCCAGCAGCCCATCGGGGGGTAGCTCCTACAATGAGCAGTTCTTC. It specifies CASSPSGGSSYNEQFF.

The gene calls are TRBV30 and TRBJ1-1, with D possibly matching TRBD1 (5 bases). This CDR3 contains 13 residues. Deletions cut 1 base from V and 1 base from J, with 7 bases between. The V gene's germline CDR1 is GTSNPN and CDR2 SVGIG (reference sequence). CDR3 region: CAWSAQGNTEAFF. DNA for the CDR3: TGTGCCTGGAGTGCCCAGGGGAACACTGAAGCTTTCTTT.

The V call is TRBV27, the J call TRBJ1-1, with 8 nucleotides matching TRBD1. This CDR3 is built from 15 residues. V dropped 4 bases and J dropped 1; count of bases not matched to a gene: 5. Germline-derived CDR1 and CDR2 are MNHEY and SMNVEV (reference sequence). DNA for the CDR3: TGTGCCAGCAGTTCGGGCGGGACAGGGAACACTGAAGCTTTCTTT. Amino acid sequence: CASSSGGTGNTEAFF.

This chain connects TRBV6-4 to TRBJ2-7; possible D gene TRBD1, 6 bases. The CDR3 length is 15 residues. Trimming took 6 bases from V and 4 from J, leaving 19 bases between them. Germline values: CDR1 MRHNA, CDR2 SNTAGT. Written as DNA, the CDR3 is TGTGCCAGCAGGCCAGGGGCTTTCGGGGTATACGAGCAGTACTTC. It is translated as CASRPGAFGVYEQYF.

The V and J genes are TRBV5-1 and TRBJ1-1, with D maybe TRBD1 (6 bases). Trimming cost V 1 base and J 3 bases, with 13 bases left between them. This CDR3 has 15 amino acids. Germline CDR1 is SGHRS and CDR2 is YFSETQ. CDR3 DNA sequence: TGCGCCAGCAGCTTGACTATAAACAGGGACACTGAAGCTTTCTTT. Amino acid sequence: CASSLTINRDTEAFF. The entire variable domain, with the rest obtained from reference TRBV5-1 and TRBJ1-1, is as follows: KAGVTQTPRYLIKTRGQQVTLSCSPISGHRSVSWYQQTPGQGLQFLFEYFSETQRNKGNFPGRFSGRQFSNSRSEMNVSTLELGDSALYLCASSLTINRDTEAFFGQGTRLTVV.

The rearrangement joins TRBV7-9 to TRBJ1-1, with a weak D call TRBD1 (5 bases). Germline CDR1 and CDR2: SEHNR and FQNEAQ (reference sequence). V lost 3 bases and J lost 2, with 13 bases in between. The CDR3 has 15 residues. The CDR3 DNA follows: TGTGCCAGCAGCTTGTTTCCGGGGGGTAACACTGAAGCTTTCTTT. Translating gives CASSLFPGGNTEAFF. Full variable domain (rest looked up from reference TRBV7-9 and TRBJ1-1): DTGVSQNPRHKITKRGQNVTFRCDPISEHNRLYWYRQTLGQGPEFLTYFQNEAQLEKSRLLSDRFSAERPKGSFSTLEIQRTEQGDSAMYLCASSLFPGGNTEAFFGQGTRLTVV.

The chain carries TRBV6-1 and TRBJ1-1; TRBD1 agrees at 8 bases. The CDR3 length is 14 residues. V lost 2 bases to trimming and J lost 7 bases; unmatched junction nucleotides: 6. Germline V gene lookup returns CDR1 MNHNS and CDR2 SASEGT. CDR3 residues: CASSEWGQEFEAFF. The CDR3 DNA reads TGTGCCAGCAGTGAATGGGGACAGGAGTTTGAAGCTTTCTTT.

This sequence joins TRBV11-3 and TRBJ1-3; tentatively, D is TRBD1 (5 bases). This CDR3 comprises 15 residues. The V end lost 0 bases, the J end lost 0 bases, and 6 bases lay between the germline ends. CDR1 is SGHNT, CDR2 YENEEA, per germline. CDR3 DNA sequence: TGTGCCAGCAGCTTAGAAGGGGACTCTGGAAACACCATATATTTT. Its translation is CASSLEGDSGNTIYF. Complete variable domain (other parts from reference TRBV11-3 and TRBJ1-3): EAGVVQSPRYKIIEKKQPVAFWCNPISGHNTLYWYLQNLGQGPELLIRYENEEAVDDSQLPKDRFSAERLKGVDSTLKIQPAELGDSAVYLCASSLEGDSGNTIYFGEGSWLTVV.

The chain is built from TRBV6-1 and TRBJ1-3; the D gene is possibly TRBD1 (6 bases). CDR1 is MNHNS, CDR2 SASEGT, per germline. The CDR3 has 14 residues. V was clipped by 4 bases and J by 2 bases, with 9 bases between them. CDR3 sequence: CASSVGGPGNTIYF. In nucleotides, the CDR3 is TGTGCCAGCAGTGTAGGGGGACCTGGAAACACCATATATTTT.

The J gene is TRBJ2-5, the V gene TRBV5-1; 9 bases align to TRBD2. The V gene's germline CDR1 is SGHRS and CDR2 YFSETQ. The CDR3 loop spans 15 amino acids. J was trimmed by 2 bases and V by 0 bases; bases with no gene match: 2. The CDR3 region has the DNA TGCGCCAGCAGCTTGGTTAGCGGGGGACAAGAGACCCAGTACTTC. Encoded protein: CASSLVSGGQETQYF.

This clone was observed a single time. This rearrangement joins TRBV2 to TRBJ1-2, with 7 bases matching TRBD1. J gave up 8 bases and V 11 bases, and 23 bases lay outside the gene matches. CDR3 length: 16 residues. Germline CDR1 SNHLY, CDR2 FYNNEI. CDR3 sequence: CADGATQGLRGQGYTF. The CDR3 DNA sequence: TGTGCCGACGGAGCGACCCAGGGACTGAGGGGACAGGGCTACACCTTC.

CDR3 sequence (DNA): TGTGCCAGTAGTATAGGTTACAGCTACGAGCAGTACTTC. It is translated as CASSIGYSYEQYF. V gene TRBV19 combines with J gene TRBJ2-7; D ambiguous. The ends were cut back, 1 base at V and 3 bases at J, with 7 bases in the middle. Looked up from germline, CDR1 is LNHDA and CDR2 is SQIVND (reference sequence). This CDR3 is built from 13 residues.

The chain uses TRBV28 and TRBJ1-2; D is undetermined. CDR1 and CDR2 (germline): MDHEN, SYDVKM. V was pared by 7 bases and J by 0 bases, with 21 bases between. The CDR3 runs to 17 residues. CDR3: CASNPGSTHNTNYGYTF. The CDR3 DNA sequence: TGTGCCAGCAACCCGGGGTCGACACACAATACTAACTATGGCTACACCTTC.

J is TRBJ2-2 and V is TRBV6-5; tentatively, D is TRBD2 (5 bases). Between the trimmed V and J ends, which lost 5 bases and 2 bases, there was a span of 9 bases. Germline V gene data show CDR1 as MNHEY and CDR2 as SVGAGI. This CDR3 spans 14 amino acids. CDR3 protein: CASSHGENTGELFF. In DNA, the CDR3 is TGTGCCAGCAGTCACGGGGAAAACACCGGGGAGCTGTTTTTT.

The chain carries TRBV10-1 and TRBJ1-2, with 10 bases that match TRBD1. The germline CDR1 and CDR2 sequences are WNHNN and SYGVQD (reference sequence). The junction had 2 bases not matched to a gene; V was cut back by 4 bases and J by 0 bases. The CDR3 sequence is 15 residues long. For the CDR3, the DNA is TGCGCCAGCAGTGGAGGGACAGGGGCTAACTATGGCTACACCTTC. Amino acid sequence: CASSGGTGANYGYTF.

The J gene is TRBJ2-7, the V gene TRBV7-9; TRBD2 matches at 14 bases. Germline values: CDR1 SEHNR, CDR2 FQNEAQ (reference sequence). The CDR3 runs 16 residues. V trimming: 1 base; J trimming: 1 base; junction bases outside the gene matches: 0. Here the CDR3 reads CASSLGTSGGSYEQYF. The CDR3 bases are TGTGCCAGCAGCTTAGGGACTAGCGGGGGGTCCTACGAGCAGTACTTC.

The chain recombines TRBV18 with TRBJ2-1; 9 positions match TRBD2. Germline V gene lookup returns CDR1 KGHSH and CDR2 LQKENI. With 3 bases clipped from V and 3 bases from J, the junction kept 3 bases outside the gene matches. The CDR3 loop spans 15 amino acids. Here the CDR3 reads CASSPGRGGYNEQFF. The CDR3 DNA follows: TGTGCCAGCTCACCGGGGCGGGGGGGCTACAATGAGCAGTTCTTC.

The rearrangement links TRBV11-2 to TRBJ2-1; 8 bases are shared with TRBD2. CDR1 and CDR2 from the germline V gene are SGHAT and FQNNGV. V trimming: 3 bases; J trimming: 2 bases; junction bases outside the gene matches: 6. There are 16 residues in the CDR3. DNA for the CDR3: TGTGCCAGCAGCTTTGCTTTGCGGGGGGCCTACAATGAGCAGTTCTTC. Translation: CASSFALRGAYNEQFF.